The clone carrying this T cell receptor beta chain was seen many times. What it recognizes is unknown. The data were taken from a study of neurological immune-mediated disorders. Per germline, CDR1 SGDLS and CDR2 YYNGEE. Trimming shortened V by 5 bases and J by 8 bases, and 17 bases separated the two germline ends. This CDR3 has 15 residues. Broader study findings: CDR3 amino acid sequences found in expanded clones were never shared across subjects, suggesting private repertoires in all groups.

The making of cDNA relied on 5'RACE with 10-nucleotide random UMIs. TCRdb ran MiXCR on the 5' RACE reads and lists one entry per CDR3 protein. The sample lists some 47,000 distinct CDR3 sequences; over 15% were seen once. Specimen: PBMCs. This chain links TRBV9 with TRBJ1-6; D might be TRBD1 (6 bases). The receptor was derived from a man aged 55 to 70 in good health. In DNA form, the CDR3 reads TGTGCCAGCAGTCTGGGGGGCCTCCGGGATTCACCCCTCCACTTT. Protein product: CASSLGGLRDSPLHF.